This T cell receptor beta chain was profiled in a study of cytomegalovirus exposure and HLA in healthy donors. Findings and caveats of the study: The analysis excluded some indistinguishable V segments, including TRBV6-2 and TRBV6-3.

Worth noting for this clone: Its cognate antigen is unknown.

Trimming took 2 bases from V and 3 from J; bases not matched to a gene: 5. The germline CDR1 and CDR2 sequences are MDHEN and SYDVKM. There are 16 residues in the CDR3. Primers included in the PCR were 60 Vbeta and 13 Jbeta primers. Sequenced by immunoSEQ multiplex PCR; TCRdb stores in-frame clones only, minus some. Of 150,000 to 200,000 clones detected, roughly four fifths appear once; the ten largest clones hold about 4%. The gene calls are TRBV28 and TRBJ2-2; 8 bases match TRBD1. The receptor was isolated from a middle-aged man in good health and CMV-seropositive. The source material was PBMCs. The CDR3 is CASSLQGARDTGELFF. For the CDR3, the DNA is TGTGCCAGCAGTTTACAGGGGGCGCGGGACACCGGGGAGCTGTTTTTT.